These 8 T cell receptor beta chains were sequenced from one sample in a study of T cell responses to AZD1222 COVID-19 vaccine. Produced via immunoSEQ multiplex PCR; TCRdb's table is partial and in-frame only. The sample holds about 120,000 clones, roughly 86% seen once. The sample was peripheral blood, taken 28 days after the second AZD1222 dose. Receptor source: an adult who received the AZD1222 COVID-19 vaccine.

The chain has TRBV30 and TRBJ1-1, with TRBD1 as a possible D gene (6 bases). The CDR3 has 13 residues. Looked up from germline, CDR1 is GTSNPN and CDR2 is SVGIG (reference sequence). Deletions cut 4 bases from V and 7 bases from J, with 16 bases between. For the CDR3, the DNA is TGTGCCTGGACTGTCCGGGACACCGGTGAAGCTTTCTTT. Translated: CAWTVRDTGEAFF.

This rearrangement joins TRBV7-6 to TRBJ1-3, with D uncertain. Germline CDR1 reads SGHVS; CDR2 reads FNYEAQ. The V gene lost 1 base and the J gene lost 1 base, with 14 bases spanning the gap. This CDR3 has 17 amino acids. The CDR3 DNA is TGTGCCAGCAGCTTAGAGGCGGTCGCCTTTTCTGGAAACACCATATATTTT. It is translated as CASSLEAVAFSGNTIYF.

This clone came up a few times. CDR3 sequence (DNA): TGTGCCAGCAGCTTAGCAGGGCCCACTGAAGCTTTCTTT. It is translated as CASSLAGPTEAFF. The rearrangement links TRBV11-2 to TRBJ1-1; possibly TRBD1 for D (5 bases). Per the germline V gene, CDR1 is SGHAT and CDR2 is FQNNGV. The CDR3 is made up of 13 amino acids. The V end lost 1 base, the J end lost 4 bases, and 7 bases lay between the germline ends. The full variable domain, its missing parts supplied by reference TRBV11-2 and TRBJ1-1, is EAGVAQSPRYKIIEKRQSVAFWCNPISGHATLYWYQQILGQGPKLLIQFQNNGVVDDSQLPKDRFSAERLKGVDSTLKIQPAKLEDSAVYLCASSLAGPTEAFFGQGTRLTVV.

The chain combines TRBV6-2 or TRBV6-3 with TRBJ2-1; D not resolved. The CDR3 consists of 16 residues. V was pared by 4 bases and J by 0 bases, with 13 bases between. Germline V gene sequence: CDR1 MNHEY, CDR2 SVGEGT. Here the CDR3 reads CASSFNPYSSYNEQFF. Here the CDR3 DNA reads TGTGCCAGCAGTTTCAATCCATATTCCTCCTACAATGAGCAGTTCTTC.

The CDR3 DNA reads as TGTGCCAGCAGTGCAGGGAAAGTCGGCTACACCTTC. It yields the protein CASSAGKVGYTF. The rearrangement uses TRBV25-1 and TRBJ1-2; a possible D gene is TRBD1 (5 bases). Trimming shortened V by 4 bases and J by 8 bases, and 11 bases separated the two germline ends. Germline V lookup: CDR1 MGHDK, CDR2 SYGVNS. The CDR3 runs to 12 residues.

Here the CDR3 reads CSVERGSEQFF. In nucleotides, the CDR3 is TGCAGCGTTGAACGAGGTAGTGAGCAGTTCTTC. J is TRBJ2-1 and V is TRBV29-1; no definite D call. The V and J ends lost 2 bases and 9 bases respectively, with 8 bases between them. Germline CDR1 SQVTM, CDR2 ANQGSEA. This CDR3 spans 11 amino acids.

V usage is TRBV28 and J usage is TRBJ1-5; perhaps TRBD1 as D (6 bases). This CDR3 is 13 amino acids long. V shed 6 bases and J shed 6 bases, with 12 bases lying between them. The germline V gene has CDR1 MDHEN and CDR2 SYDVKM. The CDR3 bases are TGTGCCAGCAGACCCAGGGGAAGTCAGCCCCAGCATTTT. Its translation is CASRPRGSQPQHF.

The rearrangement links TRBV6-5 to TRBJ2-5, with D possibly TRBD2 on 6 matching bases. V was pared by 2 bases and J by 5 bases, with 9 bases between. The CDR3 totals 13 residues. The germline V gene encodes CDR1 MNHEY and CDR2 SVGAGI. Here the CDR3 reads CASSYGGFETQYF. CDR3 DNA: TGTGCCAGCAGTTACGGGGGGTTTGAGACCCAGTACTTC.